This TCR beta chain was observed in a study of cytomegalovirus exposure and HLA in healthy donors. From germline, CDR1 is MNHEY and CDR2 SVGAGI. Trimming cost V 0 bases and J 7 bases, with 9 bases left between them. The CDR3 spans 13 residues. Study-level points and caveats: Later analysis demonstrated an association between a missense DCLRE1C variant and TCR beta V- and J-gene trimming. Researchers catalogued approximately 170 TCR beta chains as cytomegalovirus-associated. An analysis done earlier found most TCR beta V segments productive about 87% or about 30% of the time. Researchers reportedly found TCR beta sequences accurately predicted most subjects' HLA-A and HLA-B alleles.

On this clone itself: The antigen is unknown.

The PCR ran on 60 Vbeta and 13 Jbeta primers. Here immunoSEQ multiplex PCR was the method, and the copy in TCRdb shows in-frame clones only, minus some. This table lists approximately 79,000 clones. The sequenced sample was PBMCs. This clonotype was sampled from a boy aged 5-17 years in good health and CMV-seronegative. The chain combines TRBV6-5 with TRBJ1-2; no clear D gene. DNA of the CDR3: TGTGCCAGCAGTTACTCCAGAGGTGTTGGCTACACCTTC. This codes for CASSYSRGVGYTF.